This T cell receptor (beta chain) comes out of a study of beta chain features in type 1 diabetes. Study-wide points: Patients with type 1 diabetes showed fewer VDJ junction insertions and more deletions.

Expressed TCRB transcripts were sequenced because the isolated RNA had all been reverse transcribed beforehand. Assay: immunoSEQ multiplex PCR; the TCRdb copy retains only in-frame clones and omits some. The top ten hold approximately 0.47% of the sample, which has 300,000 to 400,000 clones, 6.5% to 10% seen once. The CDR3 extends over 13 amino acids. Trimming removed 2 bases at V and 8 bases at J, with 13 bases between. CDR1 is SGHDT and CDR2 is YYEEEE in the germline V gene. This clone has ten or more counts. Its target is not known. The clonotype comes from a woman under 30 in good health. Sequencing was done on a sample of central memory CD4+ T cells from blood. The rearrangement uses TRBV5-6 and TRBJ1-2; a weak D match, TRBD1 (5 bases). CDR3 sequence (DNA): TGTGCCAGCAGCTTCAATATGGGGCTCGGCTACACCTTC. Encoded protein: CASSFNMGLGYTF.